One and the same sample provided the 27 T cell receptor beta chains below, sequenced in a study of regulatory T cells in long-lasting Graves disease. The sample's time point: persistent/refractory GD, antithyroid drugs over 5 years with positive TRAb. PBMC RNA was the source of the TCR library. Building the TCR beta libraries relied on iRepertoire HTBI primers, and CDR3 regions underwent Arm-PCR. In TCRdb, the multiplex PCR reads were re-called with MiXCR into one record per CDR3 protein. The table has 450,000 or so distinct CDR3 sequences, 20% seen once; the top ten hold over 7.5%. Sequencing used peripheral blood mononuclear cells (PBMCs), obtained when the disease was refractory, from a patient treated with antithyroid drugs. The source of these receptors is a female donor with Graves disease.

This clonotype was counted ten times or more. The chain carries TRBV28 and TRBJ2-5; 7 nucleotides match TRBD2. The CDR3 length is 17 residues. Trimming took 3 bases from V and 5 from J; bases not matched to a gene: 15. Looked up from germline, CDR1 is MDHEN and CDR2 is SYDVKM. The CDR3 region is CASSFAGLGLSPETQYF. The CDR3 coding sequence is TGTGCCAGCAGTTTCGCCGGACTAGGCCTATCCCCTGAGACCCAGTACTTC.

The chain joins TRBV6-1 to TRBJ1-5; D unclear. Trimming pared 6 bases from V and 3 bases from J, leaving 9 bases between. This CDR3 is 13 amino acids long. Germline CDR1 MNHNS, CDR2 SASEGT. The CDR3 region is CASRKDYNQPQHF. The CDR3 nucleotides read TGTGCCAGCAGGAAAGACTACAATCAGCCCCAGCATTTT.

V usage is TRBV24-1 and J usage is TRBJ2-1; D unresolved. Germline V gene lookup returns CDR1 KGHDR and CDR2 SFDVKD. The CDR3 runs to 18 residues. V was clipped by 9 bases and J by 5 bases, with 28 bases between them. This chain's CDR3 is CATRSSLHLTDKDNEQFF. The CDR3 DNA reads TGTGCCACCCGATCTAGTTTGCACTTAACAGACAAGGACAATGAGCAGTTCTTC.

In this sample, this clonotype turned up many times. The CDR3: CASSLGWGGATNEKLFF. For the CDR3, the DNA is TGTGCCAGCAGCTTAGGGTGGGGGGGGGCAACTAATGAAAAACTGTTTTTT. The V call is TRBV7-2, the J call TRBJ1-4, with D possibly TRBD1 on 5 matching bases. V lost 1 base and J 0 bases, leaving 12 bases between the germline ends. Germline CDR1 and CDR2: SGHTA and FQGNSA. This CDR3 spans 17 amino acids.

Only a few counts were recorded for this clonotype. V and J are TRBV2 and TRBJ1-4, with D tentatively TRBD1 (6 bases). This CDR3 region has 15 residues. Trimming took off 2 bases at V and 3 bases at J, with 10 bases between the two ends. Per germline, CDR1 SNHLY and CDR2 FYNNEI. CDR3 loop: CASSELGAPNEKLFF. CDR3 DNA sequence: TGTGCCAGCAGTGAACTGGGGGCGCCTAATGAAAAACTGTTTTTT. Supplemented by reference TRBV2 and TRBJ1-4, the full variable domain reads EPEVTQTPSHQVTQMGQEVILRCVPISNHLYFYWYRQILGQKVEFLVSFYNNEISEKSEIFDDQFSVERPDGSNFTLKIRSTKLEDSAMYFCASSELGAPNEKLFFGSGTQLSVL.

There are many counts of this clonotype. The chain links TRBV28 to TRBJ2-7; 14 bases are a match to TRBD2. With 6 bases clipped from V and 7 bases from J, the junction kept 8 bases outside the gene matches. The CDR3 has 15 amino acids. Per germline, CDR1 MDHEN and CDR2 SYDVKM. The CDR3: CASSGLAGGTGEQYF. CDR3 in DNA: TGTGCCAGCAGCGGACTAGCGGGAGGTACGGGAGAGCAGTACTTC.

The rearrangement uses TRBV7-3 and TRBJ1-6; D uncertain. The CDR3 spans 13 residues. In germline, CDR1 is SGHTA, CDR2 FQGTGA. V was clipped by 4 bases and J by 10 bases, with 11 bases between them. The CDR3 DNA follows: TGTGCCAGCAGCTATACGCTTAGGTCACCCCTCCACTTT. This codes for CASSYTLRSPLHF.

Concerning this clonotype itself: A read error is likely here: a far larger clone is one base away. The CDR3 sequence is CASRLLQVIYGQYF. Written as DNA, the CDR3 is TGTGCCAGCAGGCTACTACAGGTCATCTACGGGCAGTACTTC. This chain links TRBV28 with TRBJ2-7; perhaps TRBD1 as D (5 bases). This CDR3 has 14 amino acids. CDR1 is MDHEN and CDR2 is SYDVKM in the germline V gene.

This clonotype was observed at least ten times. Here the CDR3 DNA reads TGCGCCAGCACCTGGGACCCGAGATACGAGCAGTACTTC. Protein product: CASTWDPRYEQYF. The chain joins TRBV5-1 to TRBJ2-7; the D gene could be TRBD1 or TRBD2 (5 bases each). CDR1 is SGHRS and CDR2 is YFSETQ in the germline V gene. The V end was cut by 6 bases, the J end by 4 bases, with 14 bases between. This CDR3 region has 13 residues.

CDR3 bases: TGCGCCAGCAGCCAACCCCCAGCGGGATCTAATGAAAAACTGTTTTTT. This translates into CASSQPPAGSNEKLFF. The chain uses TRBV4-3 and TRBJ1-4; D is ambiguous. The CDR3 consists of 16 residues. Germline V gives CDR1 LGHNA, CDR2 YSLEER. V lost 2 bases, J lost 3 bases, and 13 bases lay in between.

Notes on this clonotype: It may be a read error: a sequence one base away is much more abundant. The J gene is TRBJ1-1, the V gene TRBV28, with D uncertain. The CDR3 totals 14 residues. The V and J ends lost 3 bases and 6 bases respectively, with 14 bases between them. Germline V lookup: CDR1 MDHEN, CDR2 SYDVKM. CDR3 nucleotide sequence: TGTGCCAGCAGTTTCACGTCCCGTAACGCTGAAGCTTTCTTT. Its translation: CASSFTSRNAEAFF. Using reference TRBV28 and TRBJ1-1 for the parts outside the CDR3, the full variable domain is DVKVTQSSRYLVKRTGEKVFLECVQDMDHENMFWYRQDPGLGLRLIYFSYDVKMKEKGDIPEGYSVSREKKERFSLILESASTNQTSMYLCASSFTSRNAEAFFGQGTRLTVV.

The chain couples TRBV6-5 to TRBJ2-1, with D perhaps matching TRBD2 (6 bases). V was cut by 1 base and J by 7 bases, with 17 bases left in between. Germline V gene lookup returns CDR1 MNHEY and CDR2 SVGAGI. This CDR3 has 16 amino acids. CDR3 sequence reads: CASSYFPGLEANEQFF. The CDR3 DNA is TGTGCCAGCAGTTACTTCCCGGGACTCGAAGCTAATGAGCAGTTCTTC.

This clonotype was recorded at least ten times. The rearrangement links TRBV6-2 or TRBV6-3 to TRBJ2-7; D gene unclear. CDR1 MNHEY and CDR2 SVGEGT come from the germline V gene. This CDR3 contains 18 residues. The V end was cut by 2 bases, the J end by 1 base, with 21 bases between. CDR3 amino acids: CASSYALQATLRSYEQYF. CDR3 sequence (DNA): TGTGCCAGCAGTTACGCTCTCCAAGCTACCCTCAGGTCCTACGAGCAGTACTTC.

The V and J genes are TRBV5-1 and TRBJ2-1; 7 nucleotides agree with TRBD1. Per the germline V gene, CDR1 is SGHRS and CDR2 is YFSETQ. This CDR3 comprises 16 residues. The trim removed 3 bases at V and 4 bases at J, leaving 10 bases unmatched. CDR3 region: CASSSLEPGQYNEQFF. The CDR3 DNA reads TGCGCCAGCAGCTCCTTAGAACCGGGACAGTACAATGAGCAGTTCTTC.

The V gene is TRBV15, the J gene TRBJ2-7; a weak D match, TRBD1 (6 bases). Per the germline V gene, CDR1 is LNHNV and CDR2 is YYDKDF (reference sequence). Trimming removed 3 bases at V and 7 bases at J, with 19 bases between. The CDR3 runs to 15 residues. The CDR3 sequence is CATSSSQGSLGEQYF. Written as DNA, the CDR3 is TGTGCCACCAGCAGCTCGCAGGGGAGTCTCGGGGAGCAGTACTTC.

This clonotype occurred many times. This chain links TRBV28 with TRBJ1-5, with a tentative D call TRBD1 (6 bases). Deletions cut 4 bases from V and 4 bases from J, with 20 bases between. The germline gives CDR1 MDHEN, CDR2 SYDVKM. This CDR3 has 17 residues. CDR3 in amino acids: CASSYGQRISRNQPQHF. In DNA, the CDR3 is TGTGCCAGCAGTTACGGACAGAGAATAAGCCGAAATCAGCCCCAGCATTTT.

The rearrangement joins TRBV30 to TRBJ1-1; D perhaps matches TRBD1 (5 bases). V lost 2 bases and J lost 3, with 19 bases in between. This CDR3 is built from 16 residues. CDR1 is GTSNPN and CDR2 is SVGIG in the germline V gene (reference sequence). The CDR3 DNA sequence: TGTGCCTGGAGTTCTCGGGGGGGGGTTGGGGACACTGAAGCTTTCTTT. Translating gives CAWSSRGGVGDTEAFF. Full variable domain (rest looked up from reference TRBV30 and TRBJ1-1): SQTIHQWPATLVQPVGSPLSLECTVEGTSNPNLYWYRQAAGRGLQLLFYSVGIGQISSEVPQNLSASRPQDRQFILSSKKLLLSDSGFYLCAWSSRGGVGDTEAFFGQGTRLTVV.

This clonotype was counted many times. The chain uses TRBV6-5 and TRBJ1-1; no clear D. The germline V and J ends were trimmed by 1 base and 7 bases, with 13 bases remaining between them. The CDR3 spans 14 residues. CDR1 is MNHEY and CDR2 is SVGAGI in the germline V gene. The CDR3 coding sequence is TGTGCCAGCAGTTACTTTGGTACAATGAGTGAAGCTTTCTTT. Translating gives CASSYFGTMSEAFF.

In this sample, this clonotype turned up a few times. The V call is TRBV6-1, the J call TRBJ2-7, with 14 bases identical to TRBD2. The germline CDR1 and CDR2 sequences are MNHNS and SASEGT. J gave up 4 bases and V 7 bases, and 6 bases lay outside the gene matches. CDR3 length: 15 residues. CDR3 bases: TGTGCCAGCACTCTGGGACTAGCGGGAGTATACGAGCAGTACTTC. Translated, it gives CASTLGLAGVYEQYF.

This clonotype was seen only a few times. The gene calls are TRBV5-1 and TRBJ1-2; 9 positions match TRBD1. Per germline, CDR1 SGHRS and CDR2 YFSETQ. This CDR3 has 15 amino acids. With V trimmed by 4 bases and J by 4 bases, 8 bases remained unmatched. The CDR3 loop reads CASSRDGTGTYGYTF. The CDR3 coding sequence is TGCGCCAGCAGCCGCGACGGGACAGGGACCTATGGCTACACCTTC.

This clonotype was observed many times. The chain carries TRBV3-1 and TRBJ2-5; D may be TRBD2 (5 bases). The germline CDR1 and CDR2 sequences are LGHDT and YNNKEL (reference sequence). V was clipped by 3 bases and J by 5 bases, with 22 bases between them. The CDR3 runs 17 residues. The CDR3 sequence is CASSQRMSGWAVETQYF. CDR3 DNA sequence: TGTGCCAGCAGCCAGAGGATGAGCGGATGGGCCGTGGAGACCCAGTACTTC.

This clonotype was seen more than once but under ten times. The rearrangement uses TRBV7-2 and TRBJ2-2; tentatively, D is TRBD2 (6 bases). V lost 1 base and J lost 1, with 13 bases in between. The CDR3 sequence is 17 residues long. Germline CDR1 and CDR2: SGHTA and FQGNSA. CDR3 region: CASSLVHGTVNTGELFF. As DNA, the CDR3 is TGTGCCAGCAGCTTAGTACATGGGACTGTGAACACCGGGGAGCTGTTTTTT.

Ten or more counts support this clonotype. CDR3 in amino acids: CASRGEYEQYF. DNA for the CDR3: TGTGCCAGCAGGGGGGAGTACGAGCAGTACTTC. This chain joins TRBV2 and TRBJ2-7; tentatively, D is TRBD1 or TRBD2 (5 bases each). The germline gives CDR1 SNHLY, CDR2 FYNNEI. V lost 6 bases, J lost 4 bases, and 7 bases lay in between. There are 11 residues in the CDR3.

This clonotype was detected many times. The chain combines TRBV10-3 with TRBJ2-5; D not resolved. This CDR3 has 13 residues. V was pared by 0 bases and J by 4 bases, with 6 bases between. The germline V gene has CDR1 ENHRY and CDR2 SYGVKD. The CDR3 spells CAISESHRETQYF. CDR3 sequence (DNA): TGTGCCATCAGTGAGTCGCATAGAGAGACCCAGTACTTC.

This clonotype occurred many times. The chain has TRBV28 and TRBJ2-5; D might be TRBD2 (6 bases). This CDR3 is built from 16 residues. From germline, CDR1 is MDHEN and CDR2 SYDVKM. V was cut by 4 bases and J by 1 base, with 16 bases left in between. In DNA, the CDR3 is TGTGCCAGCAGTTACACTGGCGGGGTAGGCCAAGAGACCCAGTACTTC. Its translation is CASSYTGGVGQETQYF.

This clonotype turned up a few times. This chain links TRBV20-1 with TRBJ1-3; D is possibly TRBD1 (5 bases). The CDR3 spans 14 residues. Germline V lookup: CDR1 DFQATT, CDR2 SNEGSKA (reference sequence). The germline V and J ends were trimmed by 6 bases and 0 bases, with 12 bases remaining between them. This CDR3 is CSARDVASGNTIYF. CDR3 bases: TGCAGTGCCCGGGACGTAGCCTCTGGAAACACCATATATTTT.

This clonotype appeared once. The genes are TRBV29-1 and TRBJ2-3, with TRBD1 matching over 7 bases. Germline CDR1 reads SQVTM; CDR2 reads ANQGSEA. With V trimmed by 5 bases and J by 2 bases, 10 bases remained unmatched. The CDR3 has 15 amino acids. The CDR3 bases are TGCAGCGTTTGGACAACAGGGGCTATCACAGATACGCAGTATTTT. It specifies CSVWTTGAITDTQYF.